This T cell receptor (beta chain) derives from a study of cytomegalovirus exposure and HLA in healthy donors. Study-wide results and caveats: Several of the most significant clusters appeared linked to common viral pathogens, based on a later analysis. CMV serostatus stood as the only immune exposure information on hand. Productive rates of about 87% or about 30% were seen for most TCR beta V segments in an earlier analysis. Reportedly, fewer N-insertions than the roughly 690-donor mean appeared in an Asian-associated ancestry cluster in a later analysis.

In the case of this clone: Its antigen is still unknown.

13 Jbeta primers and 60 Vbeta primers were used for the PCR. Only in-frame clones appear in the TCRdb table, and some are missing; sequencing was by immunoSEQ multiplex PCR. The sample holds roughly 150,000 clones, about 78% seen once. CDR1 and CDR2 (germline): SGDLS, YYNGEE. V was pared by 3 bases and J by 4 bases, with 8 bases of the junction left unmatched. This CDR3 comprises 15 residues. This receptor was taken from a male donor in good health and CMV-seronegative. Input material: PBMCs. V is TRBV9 and J is TRBJ1-2; 8 bases are a match to TRBD1. The DNA of the CDR3 is TGTGCCAGCAGCGGAGGACAGGGAAGAGGCTATGGCTACACCTTC. It encodes CASSGGQGRGYGYTF.